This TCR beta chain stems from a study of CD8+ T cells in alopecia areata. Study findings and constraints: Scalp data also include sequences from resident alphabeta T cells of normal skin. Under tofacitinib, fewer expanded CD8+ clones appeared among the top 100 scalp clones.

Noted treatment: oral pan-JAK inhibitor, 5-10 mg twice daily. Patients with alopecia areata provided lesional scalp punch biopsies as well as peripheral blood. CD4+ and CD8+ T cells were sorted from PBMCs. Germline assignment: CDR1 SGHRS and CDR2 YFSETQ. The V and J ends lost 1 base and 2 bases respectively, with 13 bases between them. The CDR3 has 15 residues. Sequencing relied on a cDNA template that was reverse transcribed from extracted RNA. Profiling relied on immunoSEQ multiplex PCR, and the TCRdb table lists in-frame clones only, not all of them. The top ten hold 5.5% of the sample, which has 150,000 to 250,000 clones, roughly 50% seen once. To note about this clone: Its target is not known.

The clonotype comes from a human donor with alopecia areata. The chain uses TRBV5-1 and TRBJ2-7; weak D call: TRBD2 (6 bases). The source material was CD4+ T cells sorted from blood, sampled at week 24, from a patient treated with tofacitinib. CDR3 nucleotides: TGCGCCAGCAGCTTGTTATCGGGGAGGACCTACGAGCAGTACTTC. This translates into CASSLLSGRTYEQYF.